This entry concerns a single T cell receptor beta chain. The data originate from a study of shared clonotypes between healthy human individuals. The assay was immunoSEQ multiplex PCR, and TCRdb's table has in-frame clones only and misses some. Of hundreds of thousands of clones in the sample, 80% to 95% are singletons; the top ten hold more than 20%. The naive CD8 population came from CD45RO-negative cells selected for CCR7, without terminally differentiated effector memory CD45RA+ cells. The germline V and J ends were trimmed by 4 bases and 7 bases, with 11 bases remaining between them. Germline V CDR1 and CDR2: SGHNT, YENEEA. This CDR3 has 13 amino acids.

This receptor was identified in a man aged 30-40 years in good health. The genes are TRBV11-3 and TRBJ2-1; D may be TRBD1 or TRBD2 (5 bases each). The sample consisted of naive CD8+ T cells sorted from blood. The CDR3 loop is CASSSPGTNEQFF. As DNA, the CDR3 is TGTGCCAGCAGCTCCCCCGGGACGAATGAGCAGTTCTTC. Based on the CDR3 plus reference TRBV11-3 and TRBJ2-1, the full variable domain is EAGVVQSPRYKIIEKKQPVAFWCNPISGHNTLYWYLQNLGQGPELLIRYENEEAVDDSQLPKDRFSAERLKGVDSTLKIQPAELGDSAVYLCASSSPGTNEQFFGPGTRLTVL.